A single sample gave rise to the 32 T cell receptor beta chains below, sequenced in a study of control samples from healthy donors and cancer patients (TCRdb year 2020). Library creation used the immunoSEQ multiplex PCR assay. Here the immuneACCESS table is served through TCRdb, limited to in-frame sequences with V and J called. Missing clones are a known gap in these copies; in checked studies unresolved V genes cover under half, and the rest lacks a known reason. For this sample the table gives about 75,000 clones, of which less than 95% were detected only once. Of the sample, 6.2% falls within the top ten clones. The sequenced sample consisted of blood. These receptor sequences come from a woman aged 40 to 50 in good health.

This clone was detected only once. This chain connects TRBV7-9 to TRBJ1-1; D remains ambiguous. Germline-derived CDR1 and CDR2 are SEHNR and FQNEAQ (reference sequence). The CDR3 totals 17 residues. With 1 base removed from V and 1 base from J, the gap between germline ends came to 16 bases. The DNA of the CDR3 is TGTGCCAGCAGCTTAGTGAGTGTGGGGTTGTCGAACACTGAAGCTTTCTTT. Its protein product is CASSLVSVGLSNTEAFF.

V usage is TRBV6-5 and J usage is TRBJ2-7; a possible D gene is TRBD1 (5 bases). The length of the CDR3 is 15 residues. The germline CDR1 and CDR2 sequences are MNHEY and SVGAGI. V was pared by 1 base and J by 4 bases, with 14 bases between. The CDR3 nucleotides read TGTGCCAGCAGTTACTTGAGACAGCCTGAATACGAGCAGTACTTC. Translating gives CASSYLRQPEYEQYF.

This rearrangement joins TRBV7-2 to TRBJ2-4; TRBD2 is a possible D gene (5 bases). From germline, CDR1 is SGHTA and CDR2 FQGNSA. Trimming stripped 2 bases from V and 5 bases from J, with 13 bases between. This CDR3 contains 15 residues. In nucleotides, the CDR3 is TGTGCCAGCAGCTTAATGGGGAGATGGGAAAACATTCAGTACTTC. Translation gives CASSLMGRWENIQYF.

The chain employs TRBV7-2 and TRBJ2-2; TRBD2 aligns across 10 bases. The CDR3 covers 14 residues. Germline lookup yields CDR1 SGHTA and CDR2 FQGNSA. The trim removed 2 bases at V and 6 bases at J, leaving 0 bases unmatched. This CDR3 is CASSLTSGAGELFF. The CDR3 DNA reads TGTGCCAGCAGCTTAACTAGCGGGGCCGGGGAGCTGTTTTTT.

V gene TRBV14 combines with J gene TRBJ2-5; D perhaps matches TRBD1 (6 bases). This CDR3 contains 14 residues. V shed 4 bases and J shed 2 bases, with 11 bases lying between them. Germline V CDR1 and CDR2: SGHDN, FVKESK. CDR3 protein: CASSPIGQQETQYF. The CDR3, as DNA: TGTGCCAGCAGCCCGATCGGACAGCAAGAGACCCAGTACTTC.

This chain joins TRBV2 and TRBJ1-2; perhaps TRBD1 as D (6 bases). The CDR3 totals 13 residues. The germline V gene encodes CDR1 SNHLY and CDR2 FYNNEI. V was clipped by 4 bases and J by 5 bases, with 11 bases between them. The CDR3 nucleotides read TGTGCCAGCAGTGTTGGGGGCAGATATGGCTACACCTTC. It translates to CASSVGGRYGYTF.

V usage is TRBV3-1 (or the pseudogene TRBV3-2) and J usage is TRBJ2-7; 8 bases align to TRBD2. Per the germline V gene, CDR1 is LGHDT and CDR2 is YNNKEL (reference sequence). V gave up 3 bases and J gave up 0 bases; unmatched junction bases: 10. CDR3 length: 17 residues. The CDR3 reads CASSHSPQSGSSYEQYF. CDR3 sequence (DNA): TGTGCCAGCAGCCACTCCCCCCAAAGCGGGAGCTCCTACGAGCAGTACTTC.

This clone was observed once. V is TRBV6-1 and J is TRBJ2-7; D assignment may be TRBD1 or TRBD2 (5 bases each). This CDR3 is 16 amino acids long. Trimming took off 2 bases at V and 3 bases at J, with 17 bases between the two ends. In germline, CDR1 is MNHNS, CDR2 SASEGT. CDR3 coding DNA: TGTGCCAGCAGTGAACCTGAGGGACGTTCCCACTACGAGCAGTACTTC. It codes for CASSEPEGRSHYEQYF.

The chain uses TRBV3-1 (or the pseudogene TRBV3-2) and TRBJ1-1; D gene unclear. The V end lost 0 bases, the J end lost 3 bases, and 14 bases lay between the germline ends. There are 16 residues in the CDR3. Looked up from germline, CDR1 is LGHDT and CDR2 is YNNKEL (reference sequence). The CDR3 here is CASSQDVRPWDTEAFF. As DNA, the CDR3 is TGTGCCAGCAGCCAAGATGTTCGGCCTTGGGACACTGAAGCTTTCTTT.

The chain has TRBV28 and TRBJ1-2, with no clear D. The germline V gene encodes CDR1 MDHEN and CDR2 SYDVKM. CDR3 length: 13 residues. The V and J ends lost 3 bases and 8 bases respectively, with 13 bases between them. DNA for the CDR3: TGTGCCAGCAGTTTTGTGGAGGAGTGGGGCTACACCTTC. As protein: CASSFVEEWGYTF.

The CDR3 spells CASSQKTGGYEQYF. Here the CDR3 DNA reads TGTGCCAGCAGCCAGAAGACAGGGGGCTACGAGCAGTACTTC. This sequence joins TRBV7-2 and TRBJ2-7; 9 nucleotides line up with TRBD1. The CDR3 is 14 amino acids. CDR1 SGHTA and CDR2 FQGNSA come from the germline V gene. V lost 5 bases to trimming and J lost 3 bases; unmatched junction nucleotides: 5. The complete variable domain, with remaining parts taken from reference TRBV7-2 and TRBJ2-7, reads GAGVSQSPSNKVTEKGKDVELRCDPISGHTALYWYRQSLGQGLEFLIYFQGNSAPDKSGLPSDRFSAERTGGSVSTLTIQRTQQEDSAVYLCASSQKTGGYEQYFGPGTRLTVT.

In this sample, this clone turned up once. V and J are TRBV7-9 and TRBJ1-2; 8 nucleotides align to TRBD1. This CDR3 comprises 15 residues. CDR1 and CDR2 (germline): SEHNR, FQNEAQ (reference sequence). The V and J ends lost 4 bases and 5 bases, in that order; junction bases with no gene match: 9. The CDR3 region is CASSSDRGWTYGYTF. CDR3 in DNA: TGTGCCAGCAGCTCCGACAGGGGTTGGACATATGGCTACACCTTC.

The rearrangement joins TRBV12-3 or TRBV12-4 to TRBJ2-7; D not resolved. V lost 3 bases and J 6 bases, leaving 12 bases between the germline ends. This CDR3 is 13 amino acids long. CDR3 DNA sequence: TGTGCCAGCAGTTTCAAGATAGGTAGCGAGCAGTACTTC. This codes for CASSFKIGSEQYF.

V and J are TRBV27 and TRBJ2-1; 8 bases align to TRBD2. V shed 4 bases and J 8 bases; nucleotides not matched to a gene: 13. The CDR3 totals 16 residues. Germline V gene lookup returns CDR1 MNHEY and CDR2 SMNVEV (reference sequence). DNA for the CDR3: TGTGCCAGCAGTTCCCCTCGGGTAGCGGGGTCCGATGAGCAGTTCTTC. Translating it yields CASSSPRVAGSDEQFF.

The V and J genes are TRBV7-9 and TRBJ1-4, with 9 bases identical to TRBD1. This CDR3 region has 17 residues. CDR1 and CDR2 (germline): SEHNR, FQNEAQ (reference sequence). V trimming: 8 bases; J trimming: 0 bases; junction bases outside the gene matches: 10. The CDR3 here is CASHGGTGIATNEKLFF. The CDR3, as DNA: TGTGCCAGCCACGGGGGGACAGGGATTGCAACTAATGAAAAACTGTTTTTT.

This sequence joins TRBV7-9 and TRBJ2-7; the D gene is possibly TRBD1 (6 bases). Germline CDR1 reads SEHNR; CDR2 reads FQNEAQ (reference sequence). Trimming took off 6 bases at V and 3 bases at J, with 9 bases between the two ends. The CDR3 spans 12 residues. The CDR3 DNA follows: TGTGCCAGCAGTGGACAGATCTACGAGCAGTACTTC. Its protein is CASSGQIYEQYF.

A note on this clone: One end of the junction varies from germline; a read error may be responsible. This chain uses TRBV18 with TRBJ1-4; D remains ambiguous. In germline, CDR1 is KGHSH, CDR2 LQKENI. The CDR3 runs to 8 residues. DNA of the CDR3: TGTGCCAGCTCACCAGCGAATTTT. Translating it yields CASSPANF.

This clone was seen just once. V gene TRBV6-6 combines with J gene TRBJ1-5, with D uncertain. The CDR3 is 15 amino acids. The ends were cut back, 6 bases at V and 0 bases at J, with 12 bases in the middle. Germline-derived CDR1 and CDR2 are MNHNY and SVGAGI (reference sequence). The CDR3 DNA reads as TGTGCCAGCAGCGTTGGACCGTATAGCAATCAGCCCCAGCATTTT. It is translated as CASSVGPYSNQPQHF.

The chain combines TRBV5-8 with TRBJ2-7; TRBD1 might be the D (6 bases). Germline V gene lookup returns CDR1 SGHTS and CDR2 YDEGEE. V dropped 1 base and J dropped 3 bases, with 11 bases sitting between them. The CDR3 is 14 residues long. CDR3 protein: CASSLWDNFYEQYF. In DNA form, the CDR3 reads TGTGCCAGCAGCTTGTGGGACAATTTCTACGAGCAGTACTTC.

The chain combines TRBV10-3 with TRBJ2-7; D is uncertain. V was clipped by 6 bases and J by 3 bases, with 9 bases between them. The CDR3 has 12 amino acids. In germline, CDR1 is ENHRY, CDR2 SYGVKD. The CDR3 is CAIRDQSYEQYF. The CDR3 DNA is TGTGCCATCAGAGACCAGAGCTACGAGCAGTACTTC.

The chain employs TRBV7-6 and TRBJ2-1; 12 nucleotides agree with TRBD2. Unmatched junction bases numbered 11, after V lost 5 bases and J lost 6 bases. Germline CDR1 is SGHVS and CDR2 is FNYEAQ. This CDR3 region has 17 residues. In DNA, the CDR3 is TGTGCCAGCAGCCGTGTATCTGGGACTAGCGGGTTCAATGAGCAGTTCTTC. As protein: CASSRVSGTSGFNEQFF.

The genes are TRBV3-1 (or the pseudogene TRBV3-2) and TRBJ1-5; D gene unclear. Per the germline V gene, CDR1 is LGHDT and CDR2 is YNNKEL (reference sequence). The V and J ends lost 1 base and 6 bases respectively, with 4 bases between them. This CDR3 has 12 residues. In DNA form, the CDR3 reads TGTGCCAGCAGCCAAGGCCCTCAGCCCCAGCATTTT. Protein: CASSQGPQPQHF.

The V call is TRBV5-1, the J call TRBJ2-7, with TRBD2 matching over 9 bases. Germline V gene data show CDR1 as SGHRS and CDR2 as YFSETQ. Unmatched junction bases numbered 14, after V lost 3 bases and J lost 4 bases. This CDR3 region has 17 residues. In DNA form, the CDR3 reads TGCGCCAGCAGCTCCTTCTTCTCTAGCGGGGACAAATACGAGCAGTACTTC. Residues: CASSSFFSSGDKYEQYF.

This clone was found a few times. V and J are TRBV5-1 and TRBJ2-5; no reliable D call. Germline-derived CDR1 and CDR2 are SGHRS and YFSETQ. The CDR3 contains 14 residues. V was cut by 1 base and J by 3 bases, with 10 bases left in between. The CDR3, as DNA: TGCGCCAGCAGCTTGAATTCAGGAGAAGAGACCCAGTACTTC. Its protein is CASSLNSGEETQYF.

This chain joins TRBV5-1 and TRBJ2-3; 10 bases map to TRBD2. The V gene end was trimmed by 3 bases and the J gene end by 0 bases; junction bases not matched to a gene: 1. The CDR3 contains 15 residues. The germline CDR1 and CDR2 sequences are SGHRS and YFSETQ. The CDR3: CASSSSGGSTDTQYF. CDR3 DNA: TGCGCCAGCAGCTCTAGCGGGGGTAGCACAGATACGCAGTATTTT.

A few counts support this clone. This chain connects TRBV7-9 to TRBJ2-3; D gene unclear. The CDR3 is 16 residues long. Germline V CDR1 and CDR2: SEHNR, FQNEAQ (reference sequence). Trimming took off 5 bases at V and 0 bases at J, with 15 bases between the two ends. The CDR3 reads CASSLGTASSTDTQYF. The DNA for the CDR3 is TGTGCCAGCAGCCTGGGTACTGCTTCTAGCACAGATACGCAGTATTTT.

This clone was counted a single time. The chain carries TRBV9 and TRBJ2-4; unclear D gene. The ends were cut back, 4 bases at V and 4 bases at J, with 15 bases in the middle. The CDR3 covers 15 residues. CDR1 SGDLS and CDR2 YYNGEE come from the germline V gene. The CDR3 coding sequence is TGTGCCAGCAGCCCGACCTTATTTGCGAAAAACATTCAGTACTTC. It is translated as CASSPTLFAKNIQYF.

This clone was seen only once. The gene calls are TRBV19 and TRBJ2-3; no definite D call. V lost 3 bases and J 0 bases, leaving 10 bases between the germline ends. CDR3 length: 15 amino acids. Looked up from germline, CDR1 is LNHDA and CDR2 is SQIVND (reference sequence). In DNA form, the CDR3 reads TGTGCCAGTAGTATCGCTACATCTAGCACAGATACGCAGTATTTT. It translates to CASSIATSSTDTQYF.

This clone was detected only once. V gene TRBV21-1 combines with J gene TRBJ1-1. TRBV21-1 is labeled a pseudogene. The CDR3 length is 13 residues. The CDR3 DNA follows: TGTGCCAGCAGCAACAGGGGGGGCACTGAAGCTTTCTTT. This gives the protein CASSNRGGTEAFF.

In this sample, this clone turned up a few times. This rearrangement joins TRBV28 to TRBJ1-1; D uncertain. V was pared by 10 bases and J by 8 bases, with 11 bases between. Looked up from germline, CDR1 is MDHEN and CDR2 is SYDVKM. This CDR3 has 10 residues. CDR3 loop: CAIVTREAFF. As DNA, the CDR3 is TGTGCCATCGTTACCAGGGAAGCTTTCTTT. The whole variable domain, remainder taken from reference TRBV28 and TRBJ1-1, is DVKVTQSSRYLVKRTGEKVFLECVQDMDHENMFWYRQDPGLGLRLIYFSYDVKMKEKGDIPEGYSVSREKKERFSLILESASTNQTSMYLCAIVTREAFFGQGTRLTVV.

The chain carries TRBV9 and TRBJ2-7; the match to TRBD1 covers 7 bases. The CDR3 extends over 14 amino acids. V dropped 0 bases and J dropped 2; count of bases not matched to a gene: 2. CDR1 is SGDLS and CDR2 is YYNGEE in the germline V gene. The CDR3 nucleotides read TGTGCCAGCAGCGTAGGGACAGGCGCCTACGAGCAGTACTTC. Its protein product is CASSVGTGAYEQYF.

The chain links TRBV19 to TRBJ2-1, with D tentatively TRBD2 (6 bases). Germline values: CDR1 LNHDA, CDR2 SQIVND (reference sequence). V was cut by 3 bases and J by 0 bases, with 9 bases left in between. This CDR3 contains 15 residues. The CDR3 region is CASSIGTRSYNEQFF. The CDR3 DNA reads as TGTGCCAGTAGTATCGGGACTCGCTCCTACAATGAGCAGTTCTTC.